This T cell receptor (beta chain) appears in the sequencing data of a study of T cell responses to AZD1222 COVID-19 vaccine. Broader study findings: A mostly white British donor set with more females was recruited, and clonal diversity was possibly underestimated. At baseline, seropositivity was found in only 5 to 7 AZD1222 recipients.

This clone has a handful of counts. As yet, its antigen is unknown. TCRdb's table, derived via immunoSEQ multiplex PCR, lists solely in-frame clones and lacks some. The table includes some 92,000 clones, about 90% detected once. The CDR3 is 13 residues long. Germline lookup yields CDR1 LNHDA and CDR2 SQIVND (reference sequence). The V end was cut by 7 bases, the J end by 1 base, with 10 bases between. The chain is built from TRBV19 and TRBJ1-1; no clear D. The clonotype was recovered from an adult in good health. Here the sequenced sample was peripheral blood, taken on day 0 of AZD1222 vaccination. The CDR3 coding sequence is TGTGCCAGTAAGTTCCAAAGGAACACTGAAGCTTTCTTT. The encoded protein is CASKFQRNTEAFF.